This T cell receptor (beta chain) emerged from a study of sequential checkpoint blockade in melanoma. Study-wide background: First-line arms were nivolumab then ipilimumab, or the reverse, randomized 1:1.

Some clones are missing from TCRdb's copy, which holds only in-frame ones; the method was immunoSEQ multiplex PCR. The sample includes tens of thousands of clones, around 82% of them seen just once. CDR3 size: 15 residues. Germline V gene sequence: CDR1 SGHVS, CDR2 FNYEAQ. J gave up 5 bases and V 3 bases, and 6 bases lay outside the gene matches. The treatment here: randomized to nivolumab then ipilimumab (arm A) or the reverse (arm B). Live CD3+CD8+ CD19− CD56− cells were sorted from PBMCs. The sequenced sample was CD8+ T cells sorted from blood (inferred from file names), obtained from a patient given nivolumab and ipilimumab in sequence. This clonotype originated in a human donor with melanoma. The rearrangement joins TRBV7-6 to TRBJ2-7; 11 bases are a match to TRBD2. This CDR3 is CASSLQLAGVDEQYF. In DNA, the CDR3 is TGTGCCAGCAGCTTGCAACTAGCGGGAGTGGACGAGCAGTACTTC. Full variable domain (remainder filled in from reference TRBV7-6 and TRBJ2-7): GAGVSQSPRYKVTKRGQDVALRCDPISGHVSLYWYRQALGQGPEFLTYFNYEAQQDKSGLPNDRFSAERPEGSISTLTIQRTEQRDSAMYRCASSLQLAGVDEQYFGPGTRLTVT.